Sequencing of this T cell receptor (beta chain) was carried out in a study of shared clonotypes between healthy human individuals. For the study at large: Serving as donors were two women and a few men, whose ages spanned 18 to 49.

Germline V gene sequence: CDR1 SGHTA, CDR2 FQGTGA. This CDR3 is 17 amino acids long. The ends were cut back, 2 bases at V and 4 bases at J, with 20 bases in the middle. Study results and caveats: Generation probability values for non-shared clonotypes were lower than those for clonotypes shared by all four donors. Estimated richness was generally greater in naive than memory subsets.

As originally analysed: Filtering differed since immunoSEQ provided only junctions, with no quality scores. The method was immunoSEQ multiplex PCR; TCRdb's version includes in-frame clones alone and lacks a portion of them. The DNA gave D and trimming, while V, J and clone size come from that table. The sample consists of about 2.4 million clones, 93% of them appearing once. As for this clone: Its antigen remains unknown.

The rearrangement joins TRBV7-3 to TRBJ1-1, with a tentative D call TRBD1 (6 bases). This TCR came from a man aged 18 to 30 in good health. Some clones in this sample may be carry-over from other donors' samples. The material sequenced was naive CD4+ T cells from PBMCs. Noted subset: CD45RA+ positively selected. CDR3 residues: CASSLRSGGRAGTEAFF. The CDR3 region has the DNA TGTGCCAGCAGCTTACGATCGGGGGGGCGAGCGGGCACTGAAGCTTTCTTT.